This T cell receptor beta chain came from a study of vaccination effects on CD4 cells after COVID-19. Some clones are missing from TCRdb's copy, which holds only in-frame ones; the method was immunoSEQ multiplex PCR. The sample contains roughly 30,000 clones, 73% of which appear only once. Overall study results and limits: Few convalescent patients were included, and no early post-infection timepoints were sampled.

Before sequencing took place, the ViraFEST assay used viral peptide pools to expand antigen-specific CD4+ T cells. Culturing for around eleven days preceded CD4+ T cell isolation. Vaccine recipients lacked prior SARS-CoV-2 infection and had negative nucleocapsid antibodies. Wells each received 2 million or so PBMC, cultured with 10 IU/ml IL-2 and roughly 9.4 ug/ml peptides. In regard to this clone: Its target is not known.

V lost 4 bases, J lost 4 bases, and 8 bases lay in between. The CDR3 has 13 amino acids. Germline CDR1 SGHRS, CDR2 YFSETQ. J is TRBJ2-2 and V is TRBV5-1; D not resolved. Sequenced here: CD4+ T cells from PBMCs cultured with HCoV-OC43 spike peptides, sampled before COVID-19 vaccination. Sample subset: HCoV-OC43 spike overlapping peptide pool stimulation. The source is a human donor who received a COVID-19 vaccine. The CDR3 protein is CASSVQGTGELFF. For the CDR3, the DNA is TGCGCCAGCAGCGTTCAAGGCACCGGGGAGCTGTTTTTT.